Shown below are 22 T cell receptor beta chains from a single sample sequenced in a study of blood T cell repertoires in COVID-19. This table comes from immunoSEQ multiplex PCR, and its TCRdb copy is limited to in-frame clones, with some not included. The sample comprises approximately 230,000 clones, roughly 89% of which are singletons, and about 2.2% rests with the top ten. Sample: peripheral blood. All receptors come from a man aged 25-40 years who had recovered from COVID-19.

The chain has TRBV19 and TRBJ1-2; D gene uncertain. V was shortened by 2 bases and J by 4 bases, with 11 bases between the two germline ends. The CDR3 extends over 14 amino acids. In germline, CDR1 is LNHDA, CDR2 SQIVND (reference sequence). CDR3 sequence: CASSILGLSYGYTF. CDR3 nucleotides: TGTGCCAGTAGTATATTAGGACTGAGCTATGGCTACACCTTC.

The V call is TRBV2, the J call TRBJ2-3; possible D gene TRBD1, 5 bases. The germline gives CDR1 SNHLY, CDR2 FYNNEI. CDR3 length: 15 amino acids. Trimming removed 6 bases from V and 2 bases from J, with 15 bases in between. This CDR3 is CASRSRQFDTDTQYF. The DNA for the CDR3 is TGTGCCAGCAGAAGCCGACAGTTTGACACAGATACGCAGTATTTT.

The chain links TRBV6-5 to TRBJ2-7; D gene unclear. The germline V gene encodes CDR1 MNHEY and CDR2 SVGAGI. This CDR3 comprises 14 residues. Trimming removed 5 bases at V and 0 bases at J, with 11 bases between. The CDR3 is CASSPISSSYEQYF. For the CDR3, the DNA is TGTGCCAGCAGTCCCATTAGCAGCTCCTACGAGCAGTACTTC.

This clone appeared a single time. In DNA, the CDR3 is TGTGCCAGCAGCTTTGACAGGGCGGGAAGAACTGAAGCTTTCTTT. It encodes CASSFDRAGRTEAFF. The chain uses TRBV11-2 and TRBJ1-1; 7 positions agree with TRBD1. In germline, CDR1 is SGHAT, CDR2 FQNNGV. The CDR3 covers 15 residues. V shed 3 bases and J 5 bases; nucleotides not matched to a gene: 9.

This rearrangement joins TRBV27 to TRBJ2-7, with D tentatively TRBD1 (5 bases). V gave up 6 bases and J gave up 5 bases, with 20 bases separating them. The CDR3 is 15 amino acids. Germline loops: CDR1 MNHEY, CDR2 SMNVEV (reference sequence). CDR3 in amino acids: CASSPIQVVGDEQYF. DNA of the CDR3: TGTGCCAGCAGCCCTATACAGGTGGTTGGCGACGAGCAGTACTTC.

The chain couples TRBV28 to TRBJ1-1; 9 bases are a match to TRBD1. The germline V gene has CDR1 MDHEN and CDR2 SYDVKM. The trim removed 3 bases at V and 2 bases at J, leaving 7 bases unmatched. This CDR3 comprises 16 residues. CDR3 sequence (DNA): TGTGCCAGCAGTTTTCACAGGGGGCTGGGAAACACTGAAGCTTTCTTT. It is translated as CASSFHRGLGNTEAFF.

The V and J genes are TRBV6-5 and TRBJ2-1; 10 bases line up with TRBD1. V was clipped by 7 bases and J by 6 bases; unmatched bases: 3. Looked up from germline, CDR1 is MNHEY and CDR2 is SVGAGI. The CDR3 consists of 13 residues. DNA for the CDR3: TGTGCCAGCACCCGGACAGGGGGCAATGAGCAGTTCTTC. Translation: CASTRTGGNEQFF.

This clone has more than one count but fewer than ten. The V call is TRBV7-2, the J call TRBJ2-2, with 8 bases fitting TRBD1. The CDR3 loop spans 14 amino acids. Per germline, CDR1 SGHTA and CDR2 FQGNSA. Unmatched junction bases numbered 6, after V lost 5 bases and J lost 7 bases. The CDR3 DNA reads as TGTGCCAGCAGCCGTACAGGGGGTCACGGGGAGCTGTTTTTT. It encodes CASSRTGGHGELFF. The complete variable domain, with remaining parts taken from reference TRBV7-2 and TRBJ2-2, reads GAGVSQSPSNKVTEKGKDVELRCDPISGHTALYWYRQSLGQGLEFLIYFQGNSAPDKSGLPSDRFSAERTGGSVSTLTIQRTQQEDSAVYLCASSRTGGHGELFFGEGSRLTVL.

This clone was counted a single time. The genes are TRBV9 and TRBJ1-6; 7 bases fit TRBD1. CDR3 length equals 15 residues. The V gene end was trimmed by 6 bases and the J gene end by 5 bases; junction bases not matched to a gene: 8. Germline-derived CDR1 and CDR2 are SGDLS and YYNGEE. CDR3 loop: CASTNTGVHNSPLHF. The CDR3 nucleotides read TGTGCCAGCACCAATACAGGGGTCCATAATTCACCCCTCCACTTT.

The V call is TRBV24-1, the J call TRBJ2-1; D is uncertain. Germline V lookup: CDR1 KGHDR, CDR2 SFDVKD. Trimming took 4 bases from V and 7 from J, leaving 7 bases between them. This CDR3 is 12 amino acids long. CDR3 sequence (DNA): TGTGCCACCAGTGACGGAGATAATGAGCAGTTCTTC. Its translation: CATSDGDNEQFF.

The rearrangement links TRBV19 to TRBJ2-1; 7 bases agree with TRBD1. In germline, CDR1 is LNHDA, CDR2 SQIVND (reference sequence). The CDR3 has 16 residues. The trim removed 1 base at V and 8 bases at J, leaving 11 bases unmatched. CDR3 DNA sequence: TGTGCCAGTAGTATAGGGTCGGGACAGTTTAATTATGAGCAGTTCTTC. It encodes CASSIGSGQFNYEQFF.

The J gene is TRBJ2-2, the V gene TRBV6-1; 8 bases match TRBD2. V trimming: 0 bases; J trimming: 5 bases; junction bases outside the gene matches: 8. The germline CDR1 and CDR2 sequences are MNHNS and SASEGT. This CDR3 is built from 17 residues. The CDR3 bases are TGTGCCAGCAGTGAAGCGGCGGGGGGCGCGGGGACCGGGGAGCTGTTTTTT. It is translated as CASSEAAGGAGTGELFF.

This sequence joins TRBV11-2 and TRBJ2-7; weak D call: TRBD1 (5 bases). The CDR3 has 15 amino acids. Germline values: CDR1 SGHAT, CDR2 FQNNGV. Trimming pared 6 bases from V and 0 bases from J, leaving 15 bases between. Here the CDR3 DNA reads TGTGCCAGCAGGTCTATCAGGGTCCGCTCCTACGAGCAGTACTTC. It encodes CASRSIRVRSYEQYF. Supplemented by reference TRBV11-2 and TRBJ2-7, the full variable domain reads EAGVAQSPRYKIIEKRQSVAFWCNPISGHATLYWYQQILGQGPKLLIQFQNNGVVDDSQLPKDRFSAERLKGVDSTLKIQPAKLEDSAVYLCASRSIRVRSYEQYFGPGTRLTVT.

J is TRBJ2-3 and V is TRBV7-6, with D possibly matching TRBD2 (7 bases). The CDR3 runs to 17 residues. Germline CDR1 SGHVS, CDR2 FNYEAQ. The ends were cut back, 5 bases at V and 2 bases at J, with 20 bases in the middle. In nucleotides, the CDR3 is TGTGCCAGCAGCCACCGCCTGGGGGGGGGCCCCACAGATACGCAGTATTTT. The encoded protein is CASSHRLGGGPTDTQYF.

This clone was counted only a few times. The V call is TRBV5-1, the J call TRBJ2-1; 7 bases match TRBD1. V was pared by 0 bases and J by 0 bases, with 3 bases of the junction left unmatched. This CDR3 contains 16 residues. Germline assignment: CDR1 SGHRS and CDR2 YFSETQ. The CDR3 nucleotides are TGCGCCAGCAGCTTGGAGGGGGCACTCTCCTACAATGAGCAGTTCTTC. Translating gives CASSLEGALSYNEQFF.

The chain joins TRBV5-1 to TRBJ2-1; TRBD2 matches 7 bases. This CDR3 is built from 17 residues. Germline V gene sequence: CDR1 SGHRS, CDR2 YFSETQ. The V and J ends lost 3 bases and 4 bases, in that order; junction bases with no gene match: 13. CDR3 DNA sequence: TGCGCCAGCAGCTGGAGTTGGGGTAGCGGGCCTTACAATGAGCAGTTCTTC. Translation: CASSWSWGSGPYNEQFF.

The genes are TRBV5-6 and TRBJ1-2; a possible D gene is TRBD1 (6 bases). The V end lost 4 bases, the J end lost 4 bases, and 14 bases lay between the germline ends. In germline, CDR1 is SGHDT, CDR2 YYEEEE. The CDR3 totals 14 residues. The CDR3 here is CASSPLAGAYGYTF. The CDR3 bases are TGTGCCAGCAGCCCCCTGGCAGGGGCCTATGGCTACACCTTC.

The table lists this clone with a few counts. This chain connects TRBV4-2 to TRBJ2-1; D gene unclear. The germline V and J ends were trimmed by 0 bases and 8 bases, with 20 bases remaining between them. The germline gives CDR1 LGHNA, CDR2 YNFKEQ. The CDR3 is 17 amino acids. The CDR3, as DNA: TGTGCCAGCAGCCAAGATAGGCGGCCGAAGGCTGGCGATGAGCAGTTCTTC. As protein: CASSQDRRPKAGDEQFF.

The chain carries TRBV30 and TRBJ1-1; D is unresolved. The CDR3 contains 13 residues. V was trimmed by 5 bases and J by 3 bases, leaving 13 bases between them. Germline loops: CDR1 GTSNPN, CDR2 SVGIG (reference sequence). CDR3: CAWDANPDTEAFF. CDR3 nucleotides: TGTGCCTGGGATGCGAACCCGGACACTGAAGCTTTCTTT.

The rearrangement joins TRBV6-1 to TRBJ1-1, with D possibly being TRBD1 (5 bases). This CDR3 region has 14 residues. Germline V gene sequence: CDR1 MNHNS, CDR2 SASEGT. With 3 bases removed from V and 8 bases from J, the gap between germline ends came to 16 bases. CDR3 nucleotides: TGTGCCAGCAGTGATTTGAGGGGCGCGGGGGAAGCTTTCTTT. This translates into CASSDLRGAGEAFF.

The gene calls are TRBV7-9 and TRBJ1-1; D is ambiguous. Trimming removed 5 bases from V and 1 base from J, with 17 bases in between. The germline gives CDR1 SEHNR, CDR2 FQNEAQ (reference sequence). The CDR3 runs 16 residues. CDR3 sequence (DNA): TGTGCCAGCAGCCCCGATGTGGGAGGAACGAACACTGAAGCTTTCTTT. Its translation: CASSPDVGGTNTEAFF.

This chain joins TRBV7-9 and TRBJ1-1, with TRBD1 identical over 7 bases. This CDR3 is built from 12 residues. Germline CDR1 and CDR2: SEHNR and FQNEAQ (reference sequence). V shed 5 bases, J shed 11 bases, and the junction held 8 bases outside the gene matches. CDR3 bases: TGTGCCAGCAGCGTCGACAGGGATGCGGCTTTCTTT. This sequence encodes CASSVDRDAAFF.